The entry below describes one TCR beta chain. The data derive from a study of blood T cell repertoires in COVID-19. Across the study: Donors in the United States, Italy and Spain gave samples during acute or convalescent COVID-19. Sample material is recorded as cDNA or gDNA derived from T cells, B-cell-depleted T cells, or PBMCs.

In the study's own analysis: Amplifying reference gene primers gave estimates of nucleated cell counts. Assay used: immunoSEQ multiplex PCR; TCRdb lists only in-frame clones, some missing. V and J calls and clone size come straight from that table; D and trimming were deduced from the DNA. The profile covers 150,000 to 200,000 clones, with approximately 86% appearing a single time and about 9.6% taken by the ten largest. The ends lost 1 base at V and 4 bases at J; junction bases unmatched: 11. Germline V CDR1 and CDR2: SEHNR, FQNEAQ (reference sequence). This CDR3 spans 17 amino acids. The chain combines TRBV7-9 with TRBJ2-3; 7 positions match TRBD1. The sequence derives from a man aged 50-60 years with active or convalescent COVID-19. The specimen was peripheral blood. CDR3 sequence reads: CASSLGVQGFGADTQYF. The CDR3 nucleotides are TGTGCCAGCAGCTTAGGGGTACAGGGGTTTGGCGCAGATACGCAGTATTTT.